This T cell receptor (beta chain) was sequenced for a study of cytomegalovirus exposure and HLA in healthy donors. Both 60 Vbeta primers and 13 Jbeta primers went into the PCR. Some clones are missing from TCRdb's copy, which holds only in-frame ones; the method was immunoSEQ multiplex PCR. The table records about 190,000 clones, 75% to 90% of them present only once. The CDR3 extends over 15 amino acids. CDR1 MGHRA and CDR2 YSYEKL come from the germline V gene. V was pared by 1 base and J by 6 bases, with 5 bases of the junction left unmatched. Study findings and constraints: In a later analysis, common viral pathogens appeared linked to several of the most significant clusters.

In the case of this clone: The antigen remains unidentified.

What was sequenced was PBMCs. This receptor was taken from a woman aged 18-29 years in good health and CMV-seronegative. This chain uses TRBV4-1 with TRBJ2-3, with TRBD2 identical over 9 bases. The CDR3 loop reads CASSQAVLAGDTQYF. CDR3 DNA: TGCGCCAGCAGCCAAGCTGTCCTAGCGGGGGATACGCAGTATTTT.